What follows describes a single TCR beta chain. What it recognizes is unknown. This sample stems from a study of CD8+ T cells in alopecia areata. Study summary: Treated patients were given oral tofacitinib, which was dosed at 5 to 10 mg twice daily.

Stated treatment: oral pan-JAK inhibitor, 5-10 mg twice daily. After isolation, RNA underwent reverse transcription to generate cDNA as the sequencing template. TCRdb's table, derived via immunoSEQ multiplex PCR, lists solely in-frame clones and lacks some. The data show 180,000 or so clones, 53% seen once. V lost 5 bases, J lost 2 bases, and 15 bases lay in between. This CDR3 comprises 15 residues. Germline V gives CDR1 SGDLS, CDR2 YYNGEE. General study findings and limits: For lesional scalp, especially alopecia totalis/universalis, clonality was higher than in normal scalp. Scalp and blood samples kept many expanded lesional clones throughout tofacitinib.

This sequence joins TRBV9 and TRBJ2-3; D is undetermined. This specimen was CD8+ T cells sorted from blood, taken at week 24, from a patient treated with tofacitinib. This clonotype was obtained from a human donor with alopecia areata. The CDR3 DNA is TGTGCCAGCAGGAAGTTAATTGCAGCCACAGATACGCAGTATTTT. Its protein is CASRKLIAATDTQYF.